This T cell receptor beta chain was captured in a study of brain T cells in children with intractable seizures. This CDR3 is 13 amino acids long. The V gene's germline CDR1 is MNHNS and CDR2 SASEGT. Trimming took 2 bases from V and 8 from J, leaving 12 bases between them. Clones were sequenced by immunoSEQ multiplex PCR, and TCRdb holds only the in-frame ones, with some missing. The sample consists of about 40,000 clones, around 90% of them appearing once. This sample comprised peripheral blood, obtained at surgery. The chain has TRBV6-1 and TRBJ1-2; D not resolved. The sequence derives from a girl aged 2-10 years with tuberous sclerosis and intractable seizures. The CDR3 bases are TGTGCCAGCAGTGAATCAGAACGCCTGGGCTACACCTTC. Translated: CASSESERLGYTF.